One sample yielded the 20 T cell receptor beta chains listed below, sequenced in a study of regulatory T cells in long-lasting Graves disease. For TCR beta, libraries came from iRepertoire HTBI primers and Arm-PCR of CDR3 regions. TCRdb re-called the multiplex PCR reads with MiXCR, one entry per CDR3 protein. The top ten hold about 42% of the sample, which has approximately 690,000 distinct CDR3 sequences, 30% seen once. Time point defined: persistent/refractory GD, antithyroid drugs over 5 years with positive TRAb. The TCR library used RNA extracted from PBMCs. The material sequenced was peripheral blood mononuclear cells (PBMCs), taken when the disease was refractory, from a patient treated with antithyroid drugs. The source of these receptors is a female donor with Graves disease.

J is TRBJ2-7 and V is TRBV4-1; D is possibly TRBD2 (5 bases). The CDR3 consists of 15 residues. The ends were cut back, 2 bases at V and 3 bases at J, with 14 bases in the middle. Germline V gene sequence: CDR1 MGHRA, CDR2 YSYEKL. The CDR3, as DNA: TGCGCCAGCAGCCAATGGGAAGCGGTGGGCTACGAGCAGTACTTC. It is translated as CASSQWEAVGYEQYF.

This clonotype has only a few counts. The V gene is TRBV7-9, the J gene TRBJ2-6; 9 nucleotides agree with TRBD1. The germline V gene has CDR1 SEHNR and CDR2 FQNEAQ (reference sequence). The J segment lost 12 bases and the V segment lost 3 bases, leaving 6 bases of the junction unmatched. This CDR3 region has 14 residues. The CDR3 loop reads CASSFGQGSIVLTF. The CDR3 region has the DNA TGTGCCAGCAGCTTCGGACAGGGGTCGATCGTCCTGACTTTC.

This clonotype was counted between two and nine times. This chain links TRBV6-1 with TRBJ2-7; D is uncertain. Trimming removed 6 bases at V and 3 bases at J, with 12 bases between. The CDR3 runs to 13 residues. CDR1 and CDR2 from the germline V gene are MNHNS and SASEGT. The CDR3 spells CASSPIDGYEQYF. CDR3 DNA sequence: TGTGCCAGCAGCCCAATCGACGGCTACGAGCAGTACTTC.

This clonotype was seen just once. The chain joins TRBV7-9 to TRBJ1-1; D remains ambiguous. This CDR3 region has 13 residues. The germline CDR1 and CDR2 sequences are SEHNR and FQNEAQ (reference sequence). V lost 5 bases to trimming and J lost 5 bases, with 12 bases between them. The CDR3 sequence is CASSPALVTEAFF. In DNA, the CDR3 is TGTGCCAGCAGCCCAGCCCTGGTTACTGAAGCTTTCTTT.

The chain employs TRBV5-1 and TRBJ1-2, with a possible D match to TRBD1 (6 bases). V shed 4 bases and J shed 4 bases, with 20 bases lying between them. This CDR3 is 16 amino acids long. The germline gives CDR1 SGHRS, CDR2 YFSETQ. CDR3 sequence: CASSTGGRAWSYGYTF. In DNA, the CDR3 is TGCGCCAGCAGCACTGGGGGCCGAGCCTGGAGCTATGGCTACACCTTC.

The gene calls are TRBV25-1 and TRBJ2-7; 7 bases align to TRBD1. V trimming: 2 bases; J trimming: 0 bases; junction bases outside the gene matches: 4. From germline, CDR1 is MGHDK and CDR2 SYGVNS. CDR3 length: 15 amino acids. The CDR3 nucleotides are TGTGCCAGCAGTGAAACAGGGGATGCCTCCTACGAGCAGTACTTC. Protein sequence: CASSETGDASYEQYF.

This clonotype has just a few counts. The chain combines TRBV2 with TRBJ2-5, with 12 bases that match TRBD2. The trim removed 4 bases at V and 3 bases at J, leaving 3 bases unmatched. This CDR3 is 15 amino acids long. Germline CDR1 is SNHLY and CDR2 is FYNNEI. The CDR3 bases are TGTGCCAGCAGTGTAACTAGCGGGAGGAAAGAGACCCAGTACTTC. As protein: CASSVTSGRKETQYF. The entire variable domain, with the rest obtained from reference TRBV2 and TRBJ2-5, is as follows: EPEVTQTPSHQVTQMGQEVILRCVPISNHLYFYWYRQILGQKVEFLVSFYNNEISEKSEIFDDQFSVERPDGSNFTLKIRSTKLEDSAMYFCASSVTSGRKETQYFGPGTRLLVL.

The chain has TRBV4-1 and TRBJ1-4, with D hard to call. The CDR3 covers 17 residues. The ends were cut back, 0 bases at V and 0 bases at J, with 11 bases in the middle. Germline V gives CDR1 MGHRA, CDR2 YSYEKL. CDR3 sequence: CASSQDSPHATNEKLFF. The CDR3 nucleotides read TGCGCCAGCAGCCAAGATTCCCCTCACGCAACTAATGAAAAACTGTTTTTT.

Many counts were recorded for this clonotype. The chain links TRBV2 to TRBJ1-1; perhaps TRBD1 as D (5 bases). The V gene lost 6 bases and the J gene lost 1 base, with 9 bases spanning the gap. This CDR3 contains 13 residues. Germline CDR1 and CDR2: SNHLY and FYNNEI. CDR3 protein: CASRRQKNTEAFF. CDR3 sequence (DNA): TGTGCCAGCAGAAGACAGAAGAACACTGAAGCTTTCTTT.

The J gene is TRBJ1-1, the V gene TRBV27, with TRBD1 matching 7 bases. V lost 5 bases to trimming and J lost 0 bases; unmatched junction nucleotides: 12. CDR1 and CDR2 (germline): MNHEY, SMNVEV (reference sequence). The CDR3 totals 17 residues. The CDR3 is CASSANRGTYMNTEAFF. DNA for the CDR3: TGTGCCAGCAGTGCAAACAGGGGCACCTATATGAACACTGAAGCTTTCTTT.

The chain uses TRBV6-1 and TRBJ1-2, with 10 nucleotides matching TRBD1. The V gene end was trimmed by 7 bases and the J gene end by 1 base; junction bases not matched to a gene: 6. The CDR3 contains 15 residues. Germline CDR1 reads MNHNS; CDR2 reads SASEGT. The CDR3 loop reads CASKAGTGVNYGYTF. The CDR3 DNA follows: TGTGCCAGCAAGGCCGGGACAGGGGTTAACTATGGCTACACCTTC.

V is TRBV27 and J is TRBJ1-5; 11 bases fit TRBD1. V shed 6 bases, J shed 7 bases, and the junction held 11 bases outside the gene matches. The CDR3 has 16 amino acids. Germline CDR1 is MNHEY and CDR2 is SMNVEV (reference sequence). CDR3 in amino acids: CASSPLGQGDTQPQHF. The CDR3 DNA is TGTGCCAGCAGCCCATTGGGACAGGGGGACACACAGCCCCAGCATTTT.

This chain uses TRBV19 with TRBJ1-2; TRBD1 is a possible D gene (6 bases). With 3 bases removed from V and 4 bases from J, the gap between germline ends came to 9 bases. The CDR3 has 13 amino acids. Germline values: CDR1 LNHDA, CDR2 SQIVND (reference sequence). The CDR3 reads CASSMRDTYGYTF. DNA of the CDR3: TGTGCCAGTAGTATGAGGGACACCTATGGCTACACCTTC.

The rearrangement uses TRBV29-1 and TRBJ2-6; 10 bases map to TRBD2. Trimming removed 4 bases from V and 0 bases from J; junction bases left unmatched: 6. This CDR3 spans 17 amino acids. Germline lookup yields CDR1 SQVTM and CDR2 ANQGSEA. The CDR3 DNA is TGCAGCGTTGGCCCGACTAGCGGGTCCTCTGGGGCCAACGTCCTGACTTTC. Protein product: CSVGPTSGSSGANVLTF.

This chain uses TRBV12-3 or TRBV12-4 with TRBJ1-1; D not certain. The V end was cut by 0 bases, the J end by 5 bases, with 19 bases between. The CDR3 consists of 17 residues. DNA of the CDR3: TGTGCCAGCAGTTTAGCGCTGAGGTTAGAGGGTCGGACTGAAGCTTTCTTT. This sequence encodes CASSLALRLEGRTEAFF.

This clonotype was observed a few times. The CDR3 DNA sequence: TGTGCCAGCAGTGGGACACCGGGGCGCGATAGCAATCAGCCCCAGCATTTT. Translated, it gives CASSGTPGRDSNQPQHF. The V gene is TRBV2, the J gene TRBJ1-5; D perhaps matches TRBD1 (5 bases). The CDR3 sequence is 17 residues long. Trimming shortened V by 4 bases and J by 0 bases, and 16 bases separated the two germline ends. Germline V CDR1 and CDR2: SNHLY, FYNNEI.

The chain employs TRBV7-9 and TRBJ2-1; tentatively, D is TRBD2 (6 bases). Deletions cut 1 base from V and 0 bases from J, with 16 bases between. Per germline, CDR1 SEHNR and CDR2 FQNEAQ (reference sequence). The CDR3 covers 18 residues. CDR3 loop: CASSLVGLANRSYNEQFF. CDR3 sequence (DNA): TGTGCCAGCAGCTTAGTAGGCCTAGCGAACCGCTCCTACAATGAGCAGTTCTTC. The complete variable domain, with remaining parts taken from reference TRBV7-9 and TRBJ2-1, reads DTGVSQNPRHKITKRGQNVTFRCDPISEHNRLYWYRQTLGQGPEFLTYFQNEAQLEKSRLLSDRFSAERPKGSFSTLEIQRTEQGDSAMYLCASSLVGLANRSYNEQFFGPGTRLTVL.

The chain couples TRBV20-1 to TRBJ2-7; TRBD2 aligns across 10 bases. Germline V CDR1 and CDR2: DFQATT, SNEGSKA (reference sequence). Trimming cost V 6 bases and J 2 bases; bases outside gene matches: 7. This CDR3 is built from 14 residues. The CDR3 nucleotides are TGCAGTGCAACAGCGGGAGGGAACCCCTACGAGCAGTACTTC. It specifies CSATAGGNPYEQYF.

This clonotype showed up many times. The chain joins TRBV11-2 to TRBJ2-7; TRBD2 aligns across 10 bases. This CDR3 has 15 amino acids. Unmatched junction bases numbered 7, after V lost 5 bases and J lost 3 bases. Germline assignment: CDR1 SGHAT and CDR2 FQNNGV. In DNA form, the CDR3 reads TGTGCCAGCAGCAACGGGCTAGCGGGGGACTACGAGCAGTACTTC. It codes for CASSNGLAGDYEQYF.

The chain uses TRBV6-1 and TRBJ1-2; D is undetermined. Germline CDR1 is MNHNS and CDR2 is SASEGT. This CDR3 region has 13 residues. The V end lost 3 bases, the J end lost 2 bases, and 7 bases lay between the germline ends. The CDR3 here is CASSDVRNYGYTF. In DNA form, the CDR3 reads TGTGCCAGCAGTGACGTCAGGAACTATGGCTACACCTTC.